The 10 T cell receptor beta chains reported below all come from one sample, sequenced in a study of blood T cell repertoires in COVID-19. Assay used: immunoSEQ multiplex PCR; TCRdb lists only in-frame clones, some missing. The sample shows 300,000 to 400,000 clones, more than 70% of them seen only once. Sequencing was done on a sample of peripheral blood. These TCRs come from a young man with active or convalescent COVID-19.

V and J are TRBV6-1 and TRBJ1-5, with D possibly TRBD1 on 5 matching bases. The CDR3 is 15 amino acids. From germline, CDR1 is MNHNS and CDR2 SASEGT. The germline V and J ends were trimmed by 2 bases and 7 bases, with 15 bases remaining between them. CDR3 loop: CASSEMGWGGQPQHF. CDR3 coding DNA: TGTGCCAGCAGTGAAATGGGTTGGGGGGGACAGCCCCAGCATTTT.

The chain couples TRBV30 to TRBJ1-6; 7 nucleotides align to TRBD1. Germline-derived CDR1 and CDR2 are GTSNPN and SVGIG (reference sequence). J gave up 5 bases and V 2 bases, and 3 bases lay outside the gene matches. The CDR3 sequence is 14 residues long. This CDR3 reads CAWSKGTDNSPLHF. CDR3 nucleotides: TGTGCCTGGAGTAAGGGGACAGATAATTCACCCCTCCACTTT.

The CDR3 coding sequence is TGTGCCAGCAGCTTACGACTAGCGGCACCCAGGGCGCAGTATTTT. Translated, it gives CASSLRLAAPRAQYF. The V call is TRBV7-2, the J call TRBJ2-3; 9 bases map to TRBD2. The CDR3 spans 15 residues. The germline CDR1 and CDR2 sequences are SGHTA and FQGNSA. V dropped 2 bases and J dropped 10; count of bases not matched to a gene: 10. The full variable domain, its missing parts supplied by reference TRBV7-2 and TRBJ2-3, is GAGVSQSPSNKVTEKGKDVELRCDPISGHTALYWYRQSLGQGLEFLIYFQGNSAPDKSGLPSDRFSAERTGGSVSTLTIQRTQQEDSAVYLCASSLRLAAPRAQYFGPGTRLTVL.

J is TRBJ1-6 and V is TRBV4-3; D may be TRBD1 (6 bases). Germline lookup yields CDR1 LGHNA and CDR2 YSLEER. With 1 base removed from V and 9 bases from J, the gap between germline ends came to 10 bases. This CDR3 has 14 residues. The CDR3 DNA is TGCGCCAGCAGCCAAGTTGGGGGCGCTTCACCCCTCCACTTT. Translating gives CASSQVGGASPLHF.

The table lists this clone with a few counts. This chain joins TRBV5-4 and TRBJ2-2, with 9 bases aligning to TRBD2. Germline V lookup: CDR1 SGHNT, CDR2 YYREEE (reference sequence). Trimming took 6 bases from V and 5 from J; bases not matched to a gene: 11. The CDR3 covers 16 residues. Here the CDR3 DNA reads TGTGCCAGCACCCGGTGGCGGGAGGGTCGAACCGGGGAGCTGTTTTTT. The encoded protein is CASTRWREGRTGELFF. The variable domain in full, with the rest retrieved from reference TRBV5-4 and TRBJ2-2, is ETGVTQSPTHLIKTRGQQVTLRCSSQSGHNTVSWYQQALGQGPQFIFQYYREEENGRGNFPPRFSGLQFPNYSSELNVNALELDDSALYLCASTRWREGRTGELFFGEGSRLTVL.

This clone was counted once. The chain uses TRBV7-8 and TRBJ1-2; TRBD1 matches 7 bases. The ends lost 5 bases at V and 4 bases at J; junction bases unmatched: 10. Per the germline V gene, CDR1 is SGHVS and CDR2 is FQNEAQ. The CDR3 runs to 15 residues. CDR3: CASSPGGPFGYGYTF. CDR3 sequence (DNA): TGTGCCAGCAGCCCAGGGGGACCTTTTGGCTATGGCTACACCTTC.

V is TRBV3-1 (or the pseudogene TRBV3-2) and J is TRBJ2-2; D uncertain. The length of the CDR3 is 15 residues. Per the germline V gene, CDR1 is LGHDT and CDR2 is YNNKEL (reference sequence). V was clipped by 4 bases and J by 4 bases, with 13 bases between them. This CDR3 is CASSPRVRPTGELFF. The DNA of the CDR3 is TGTGCCAGCAGCCCTCGGGTCCGCCCCACCGGGGAGCTGTTTTTT.

This clone was seen only a few times. The chain has TRBV4-3 and TRBJ1-5; D might be TRBD1 (6 bases). The CDR3 contains 14 residues. V lost 4 bases to trimming and J lost 3 bases, with 10 bases between them. Germline V lookup: CDR1 LGHNA, CDR2 YSLEER. CDR3 sequence (DNA): TGCGCCAGCAGCCTTACAGGGACCAATCAGCCCCAGCATTTT. Translating it yields CASSLTGTNQPQHF.

The V gene is TRBV5-1, the J gene TRBJ2-5; the D gene is possibly TRBD1 (6 bases). Germline V gene sequence: CDR1 SGHRS, CDR2 YFSETQ. V was trimmed by 1 base and J by 1 base, leaving 14 bases between them. The CDR3 has 16 amino acids. CDR3: CASSLLGQGPQETQYF. The CDR3 DNA sequence: TGCGCCAGCAGCTTGTTGGGACAAGGGCCCCAAGAGACCCAGTACTTC.

This sequence joins TRBV2 and TRBJ1-4; D is possibly TRBD1 (6 bases). The germline gives CDR1 SNHLY, CDR2 FYNNEI. The V gene lost 10 bases and the J gene lost 5 bases, with 17 bases spanning the gap. CDR3 length: 14 amino acids. CDR3 protein: CATSNRVVNEKLFF. The CDR3 DNA reads as TGTGCCACGTCAAACAGGGTCGTAAATGAAAAACTGTTTTTT.